There are a few counts of the clone carrying this TCR beta chain. This sample is drawn from a study of T cells in Graves' hyperthyroidism and ophthalmopathy. The investigators amplified TCR beta CDR3 regions from RNA transcripts. The study used the HTBI primer set for a first-round RT-PCR of the TCR CDR3. One entry per CDR3 protein, called by TCRdb with MiXCR from the multiplex PCR reads. Of 600,000 to 750,000 distinct CDR3 sequences listed, roughly 17% are singletons. This CDR3 is 12 amino acids long. Trimming cost V 6 bases and J 6 bases, with 9 bases left between them. Germline V lookup: CDR1 MNHEY, CDR2 SMNVEV (reference sequence).

The source is a man in his forties or fifties with Graves' hyperthyroidism. The chain has TRBV27 and TRBJ2-1; D not resolved. Sequences were obtained from blood. In DNA, the CDR3 is TGTGCCAGCAGCCTCCCCCCCAATGAGCAGTTCTTC. Its translation is CASSLPPNEQFF.